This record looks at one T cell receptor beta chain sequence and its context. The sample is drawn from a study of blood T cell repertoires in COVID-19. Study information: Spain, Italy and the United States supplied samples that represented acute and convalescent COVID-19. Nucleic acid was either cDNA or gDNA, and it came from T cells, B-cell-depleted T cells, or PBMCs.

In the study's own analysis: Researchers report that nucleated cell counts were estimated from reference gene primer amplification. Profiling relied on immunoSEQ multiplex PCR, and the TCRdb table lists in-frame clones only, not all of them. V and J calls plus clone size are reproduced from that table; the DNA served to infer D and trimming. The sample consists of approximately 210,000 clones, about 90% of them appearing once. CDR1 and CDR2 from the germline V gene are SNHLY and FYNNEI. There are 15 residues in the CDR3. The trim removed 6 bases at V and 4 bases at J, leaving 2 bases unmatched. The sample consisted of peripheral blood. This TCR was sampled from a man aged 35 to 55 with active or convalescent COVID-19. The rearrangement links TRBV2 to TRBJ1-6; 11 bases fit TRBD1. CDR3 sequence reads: CASRGQGVYNSPLHF. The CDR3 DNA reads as TGTGCCAGCAGGGGACAGGGGGTGTATAATTCACCCCTCCACTTT.